This is a list of T cell receptor beta chains from one sample in a study of blood T cell repertoires in COVID-19. The protocol was immunoSEQ multiplex PCR, while the TCRdb copy is restricted to in-frame clones and leaves out a portion. This sample carries more than 150,000 clones, roughly 88% of them seen once, and the ten largest clones take approximately 9.4%. Sequenced: peripheral blood. All receptors derive from a woman aged 45-59 years with acute or convalescent COVID-19. CDR3s leave out the opening cysteine and the closing phenylalanine or tryptophan.

J	V	CDR3
TRBJ2-1	TRBV4-3	ASSQVLAGANEQF
TRBJ2-3	TRBV6-5	ASRKAGRTDTQY
TRBJ1-6	TRBV2	ASSRGLMQLSPLH
TRBJ1-5	TRBV18	ASSLNRDRSNQPQH
TRBJ2-7	TRBV9	ASSQGVEGAREQY
TRBJ2-7	TRBV7-2	ASSLMGASYEQY
TRBJ1-1	TRBV10-3	AIRTTGDNTEAF
TRBJ2-2	TRBV6-5	ATWTANTGELF
TRBJ2-1	TRBV7-2	ASSLVVSGSNEQF
TRBJ1-2	TRBV5-1	ASSPGTEYGYT
TRBJ2-7	TRBV6-6	ASSILTQGANEQY
TRBJ2-5	TRBV29-1	SVVVRGETQY
TRBJ1-6	TRBV14	ASSRQGRNSPLH
TRBJ2-5	TRBV18	ASSPQSWSQETQY
TRBJ2-1	TRBV4-2	ASSPLGAGSVNEQF
TRBJ2-5	TRBV7-8	ASSLQGTGTQY
TRBJ2-5	TRBV3-1/TRBV3-2	ASSQSTATETQY
TRBJ2-7	TRBV10-3	AIMMEDRGGYEQY
TRBJ2-5	TRBV7-8	ASSLGYLLLGQETQY
TRBJ1-5	TRBV6-2/TRBV6-3	ASSFLYSNQPQH
TRBJ1-2	TRBV29-1	SAEARGYT
TRBJ1-2	TRBV28	ASNPPGQIYGYT
TRBJ2-3	TRBV11-2	ASSRDPPPDTQY
TRBJ1-3	TRBV5-8	ASSLSGEGNTIY
TRBJ1-5	TRBV4-3	ASSQDLRGGNQPQH
TRBJ1-4	TRBV19	ASSTGMYEKLF
TRBJ1-2	TRBV6-2/TRBV6-3	ASSFSPPEGTGATRGYGYT
TRBJ2-5	TRBV10-3	AISDGRGQQETQY
TRBJ1-1	TRBV20-1	SAIEGANTEAF
TRBJ2-2	TRBV2	ASRAGSGRLRATGELF
TRBJ1-2	TRBV10-3	AITLDRVGGYT
TRBJ2-1	TRBV5-1	ASNPLPSSIEQF
TRBJ1-1	TRBV7-9	ASSWTGSGTEAF
TRBJ2-3	TRBV10-3	AISESSGADTDTQY
TRBJ1-2	TRBV28	ASRVGGQGMYGYT
TRBJ2-1	TRBV30	AWSVLGTPGYNEQF
TRBJ2-7	TRBV7-2	ASSPGGSEAYEQY
TRBJ1-2	TRBV5-1	ASSPTQGNYGYT
TRBJ1-6	TRBV5-4	ASSLGGGAYNSPLH
TRBJ2-7	TRBV10-2	ASSENSLPYEQY
TRBJ1-4	TRBV6-5	ASSKQGDEKLF
TRBJ2-6	TRBV14	ASSPYRYSGANVLT
TRBJ2-7	TRBV5-5	ASTFGLAPYEQY
TRBJ1-1	TRBV5-1	ASSLAGGNTEAF
TRBJ1-1	TRBV19	ASSITRNTEAF
TRBJ2-6	TRBV13	ASSLVAGRISGANVLT
TRBJ2-5	TRBV9	ASSVATGTPGGETQY
TRBJ2-3	TRBV4-3	ASSQDVRGGIDTQY
TRBJ1-5	TRBV2	ASTRQGDQPQH